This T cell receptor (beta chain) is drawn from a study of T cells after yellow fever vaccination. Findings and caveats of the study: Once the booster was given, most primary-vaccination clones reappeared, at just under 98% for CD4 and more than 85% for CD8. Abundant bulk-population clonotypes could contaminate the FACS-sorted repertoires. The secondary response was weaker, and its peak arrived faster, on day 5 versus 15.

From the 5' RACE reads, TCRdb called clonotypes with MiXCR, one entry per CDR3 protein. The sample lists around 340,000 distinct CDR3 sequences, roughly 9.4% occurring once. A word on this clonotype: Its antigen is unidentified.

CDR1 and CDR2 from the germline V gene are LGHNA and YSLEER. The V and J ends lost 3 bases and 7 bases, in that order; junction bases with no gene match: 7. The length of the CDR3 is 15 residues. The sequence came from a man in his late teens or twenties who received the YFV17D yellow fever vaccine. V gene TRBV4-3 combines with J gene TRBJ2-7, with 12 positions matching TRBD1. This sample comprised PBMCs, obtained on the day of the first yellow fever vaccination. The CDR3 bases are TGCGCCAGCAGCCAGTCCGGGACAGGGGGCCAAGAGCAGTACTTC. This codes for CASSQSGTGGQEQYF.